This section outlines one T cell receptor (beta chain) sequence together with its context. The antigen remains unidentified. The study used a library that attached unique molecular identifiers to individual cDNA molecules. Study processing details: 95,638 TCRs per sample was the median, with a range of about 20,000 to 690,600. TCRdb reanalysed the 5' RACE reads using MiXCR and keeps one entry per CDR3 protein. TCRdb's processing, not the authors', yielded these V and J calls. The table has under 100,000 distinct CDR3 sequences, 15% seen once. Someone pulled total RNA out of unfractionated whole blood. The data were taken from a study of human T cells and chemical hapten exposure. Study at large: Variation in per-sample TCR yields came mainly from small pooled library volume differences. Study observations and caveats: The number of TCRs above 1 in 1000 frequency did not change after DPC sensitization.

In germline, CDR1 is MNHEY, CDR2 SVGAGI. The CDR3 runs to 15 residues. Trimming took off 6 bases at V and 9 bases at J, with 21 bases between the two ends. The V gene is TRBV6-5, the J gene TRBJ2-4, with D perhaps being TRBD1 or TRBD2 (6 bases each). This sequence was found in a female donor in good health. In nucleotides, the CDR3 is TGTGCCAGCAGGGAGCAAACAGGGCGGCGGGGCATTCAGTACTTC. Translation: CASREQTGRRGIQYF.